What follows are 27 T cell receptor beta chains derived from one specimen sequenced in a study of CD8+ T cells in alopecia areata. Extracted from the samples, RNA was reverse transcribed into cDNA to serve as the sequencing template. Measured with immunoSEQ multiplex PCR; TCRdb has only the in-frame clones, and not every one. The sample lists some 130,000 clones, over 50% occurring once. The sequenced sample was CD4+ T cells sorted from blood, obtained at week 0. The receptor set was obtained from a human donor with alopecia areata.

The gene calls are TRBV30 and TRBJ1-4; D remains unclear. Germline CDR1 and CDR2: GTSNPN and SVGIG (reference sequence). CDR3 length: 12 residues. Deletions cut 0 bases from V and 8 bases from J, with 7 bases between. The CDR3 sequence: CAWSVRGEKLFF. As DNA, the CDR3 is TGTGCCTGGAGTGTACGAGGGGAAAAACTGTTTTTT. Together with reference TRBV30 and TRBJ1-4, the CDR3 gives the full variable domain: SQTIHQWPATLVQPVGSPLSLECTVEGTSNPNLYWYRQAAGRGLQLLFYSVGIGQISSEVPQNLSASRPQDRQFILSSKKLLLSDSGFYLCAWSVRGEKLFFGSGTQLSVL.

The chain carries TRBV28 and TRBJ2-3, with 10 bases lining up with TRBD2. With V trimmed by 6 bases and J by 3 bases, 6 bases remained unmatched. The CDR3 runs to 15 residues. Germline V gene sequence: CDR1 MDHEN, CDR2 SYDVKM. CDR3 bases: TGTGCCAGCAGCCCGCTAGCGGGAGTTACAGATACGCAGTATTTT. It translates to CASSPLAGVTDTQYF.

CDR3 loop: CASQGQVNEKLFF. In DNA, the CDR3 is TGTGCCAGCCAGGGACAGGTTAATGAAAAACTGTTTTTT. The chain recombines TRBV27 with TRBJ1-4; 8 bases line up with TRBD1. Per the germline V gene, CDR1 is MNHEY and CDR2 is SMNVEV (reference sequence). The CDR3 has 13 residues. The trim removed 8 bases at V and 4 bases at J, leaving 3 bases unmatched.

The CDR3 DNA sequence: TGTGCCAGCAGCAAAGTCGCCTACGAGCAGTACTTC. This codes for CASSKVAYEQYF. The rearrangement links TRBV2 to TRBJ2-7; D remains unclear. The ends were cut back, 6 bases at V and 2 bases at J, with 8 bases in the middle. Germline V CDR1 and CDR2: SNHLY, FYNNEI. This CDR3 contains 12 residues.

The genes are TRBV5-4 and TRBJ1-1; D remains unclear. V lost 3 bases to trimming and J lost 0 bases, with 15 bases between them. The CDR3 runs to 16 residues. CDR1 and CDR2 (germline): SGHNT, YYREEE (reference sequence). CDR3 in DNA: TGTGCCAGCAGCTCAGGTGTACTGGAGATGAACACTGAAGCTTTCTTT. Translation: CASSSGVLEMNTEAFF.

This chain links TRBV7-9 with TRBJ1-1; D not resolved. CDR1 SEHNR and CDR2 FQNEAQ come from the germline V gene (reference sequence). Trimming shortened V by 5 bases and J by 2 bases, and 18 bases separated the two germline ends. The CDR3 has 16 residues. DNA of the CDR3: TGTGCCAGCAGCCCCGCGGCGGGAATAGGAAACACTGAAGCTTTCTTT. It encodes CASSPAAGIGNTEAFF.

V gene TRBV7-3 combines with J gene TRBJ1-4; D unclear. Per germline, CDR1 SGHTA and CDR2 FQGTGA. CDR3 size: 13 residues. Trimming left V 1 base short and J 3 bases short, with 3 bases between. For the CDR3, the DNA is TGTGCCAGCAGCTTAAGGGCTAATGAAAAACTGTTTTTT. Protein: CASSLRANEKLFF.

The gene calls are TRBV5-1 and TRBJ2-7, with 7 bases that match TRBD2. The CDR3 sequence is 14 residues long. Trimming removed 3 bases from V and 6 bases from J; junction bases left unmatched: 9. Germline-derived CDR1 and CDR2 are SGHRS and YFSETQ. In DNA form, the CDR3 reads TGCGCCAGCAGCTCGGGACTAACCTACTTCGAGCAGTACTTC. Translating gives CASSSGLTYFEQYF.

This chain connects TRBV7-3 to TRBJ1-2; a possible D gene is TRBD1 (6 bases). The CDR3 has 14 amino acids. V was cut by 5 bases and J by 3 bases, with 13 bases left in between. Germline CDR1 is SGHTA and CDR2 is FQGTGA. In DNA form, the CDR3 reads TGTGCCAGCAGCCCGACGGGGGCCGACTATGGCTACACCTTC. It yields the protein CASSPTGADYGYTF.

The chain has TRBV5-5 and TRBJ2-7; D may be TRBD1 (6 bases). Trimming left V 3 bases short and J 5 bases short, with 15 bases between. Germline lookup yields CDR1 SGHKS and CDR2 YYEKEE (reference sequence). The CDR3 loop spans 14 amino acids. The CDR3 here is CASSSGQLKNEQYF. CDR3 sequence (DNA): TGTGCCAGCAGCTCCGGACAGTTAAAGAACGAGCAGTACTTC.

The V call is TRBV7-9, the J call TRBJ1-2; D not certain. The germline V gene has CDR1 SEHNR and CDR2 FQNEAQ (reference sequence). The CDR3 length is 16 residues. V dropped 0 bases and J dropped 0 bases, with 11 bases sitting between them. CDR3 nucleotides: TGTGCCAGCAGCTTAGCGCAAGTACAAGCTAACTATGGCTACACCTTC. It translates to CASSLAQVQANYGYTF.

V is TRBV10-3 and J is TRBJ2-1; the match to TRBD2 covers 10 bases. Germline V gives CDR1 ENHRY, CDR2 SYGVKD. The ends lost 10 bases at V and 11 bases at J; junction bases unmatched: 17. CDR3 length: 15 amino acids. Written as DNA, the CDR3 is TGTGCCAGCAGGAAGGGGGCTAGCGGGAGCGGAAAGCAGTTCTTC. It encodes CASRKGASGSGKQFF.

This clone has a single count. The J gene is TRBJ2-3, the V gene TRBV28; 14 nucleotides agree with TRBD2. The CDR3 contains 17 residues. V trimming: 3 bases; J trimming: 4 bases; junction bases outside the gene matches: 6. Germline values: CDR1 MDHEN, CDR2 SYDVKM. The DNA of the CDR3 is TGTGCCAGCAGTTTGCAGACTAGCGGGAGGGTGGCAGATACGCAGTATTTT. It yields the protein CASSLQTSGRVADTQYF.

The table lists this clone with a few counts. The chain carries TRBV4-2 and TRBJ2-2; a possible D gene is TRBD2 (5 bases). Germline V gene data show CDR1 as LGHNA and CDR2 as YNFKEQ. The V gene lost 2 bases and the J gene lost 4 bases, with 11 bases spanning the gap. The CDR3 loop spans 15 amino acids. CDR3 sequence reads: CASSQTGRGTGELFF. In nucleotides, the CDR3 is TGTGCCAGCAGCCAAACGGGTCGGGGCACCGGGGAGCTGTTTTTT.

The V call is TRBV10-3, the J call TRBJ2-7; 9 bases fit TRBD1. From germline, CDR1 is ENHRY and CDR2 SYGVKD. The CDR3 is 12 residues long. After removal of 9 bases from V and 4 bases from J, the junction contained 4 bases not matched to a gene. The CDR3 here is CAIRTGEYEQYF. CDR3 coding DNA: TGTGCCATTAGGACAGGGGAATACGAGCAGTACTTC.

V and J are TRBV29-1 and TRBJ1-1; D is undetermined. The CDR3 is 14 amino acids. With 0 bases removed from V and 1 base from J, the gap between germline ends came to 9 bases. Germline V gene data show CDR1 as SQVTM and CDR2 as ANQGSEA. CDR3 in DNA: TGCAGCGTTGAAGATCGGAGAGGGAACACTGAAGCTTTCTTT. Translating it yields CSVEDRRGNTEAFF.

The chain couples TRBV18 to TRBJ2-7, with D perhaps TRBD2 (6 bases). Germline CDR1 KGHSH, CDR2 LQKENI. CDR3 length: 13 amino acids. The V end was cut by 2 bases, the J end by 5 bases, with 10 bases between. CDR3 loop: CASSPALADEQYF. DNA of the CDR3: TGTGCCAGCTCACCAGCACTAGCCGACGAGCAGTACTTC.

The sample holds a few counts of this clone. In DNA, the CDR3 is TGCAGCGTGGCAGAAGGGACAGGGGGAGAAAAACTGTTTTTT. This encodes CSVAEGTGGEKLFF. The chain is built from TRBV29-1 and TRBJ1-4; 11 nucleotides line up with TRBD1. The CDR3 runs 14 residues. Germline trimming cut 6 bases from V and 8 bases from J; bases unmatched to any gene: 8. In germline, CDR1 is SQVTM, CDR2 ANQGSEA.

The J gene is TRBJ2-7, the V gene TRBV6-5, with D possibly matching TRBD1 (8 bases). The CDR3 totals 14 residues. Germline values: CDR1 MNHEY, CDR2 SVGAGI. Trimming cost V 8 bases and J 2 bases, with 16 bases left between them. The CDR3 bases are TGTGCCAGCCGGCGGGGGACAGGAACCTACGAGCAGTACTTC. Amino acid sequence: CASRRGTGTYEQYF.

This rearrangement joins TRBV5-1 to TRBJ2-1, with 11 bases identical to TRBD2. The germline V gene encodes CDR1 SGHRS and CDR2 YFSETQ. V was clipped by 2 bases and J by 4 bases; unmatched bases: 5. CDR3 length: 16 amino acids. CDR3 bases: TGCGCCAGCAGCTTAAATAGCGGGGGGGCGTACAATGAGCAGTTCTTC. Protein product: CASSLNSGGAYNEQFF.

The V call is TRBV5-1, the J call TRBJ2-3; 11 nucleotides agree with TRBD2. The CDR3 has 19 residues. Germline loops: CDR1 SGHRS, CDR2 YFSETQ. After removal of 5 bases from V and 14 bases from J, the junction contained 28 bases not matched to a gene. CDR3 amino acids: CASSPKNSGGARGISLPYF. The CDR3 DNA follows: TGCGCCAGCAGTCCCAAAAATAGCGGGGGGGCCCGAGGGATATCACTTCCGTATTTT. The complete variable domain, with remaining parts taken from reference TRBV5-1 and TRBJ2-3, reads KAGVTQTPRYLIKTRGQQVTLSCSPISGHRSVSWYQQTPGQGLQFLFEYFSETQRNKGNFPGRFSGRQFSNSRSEMNVSTLELGDSALYLCASSPKNSGGARGISLPYFGPGTRLTVL.

The chain combines TRBV18 with TRBJ1-6, with D perhaps matching TRBD1 (5 bases). The CDR3 has 17 amino acids. V shed 2 bases and J shed 1 base, with 12 bases lying between them. Germline CDR1 reads KGHSH; CDR2 reads LQKENI. The CDR3 coding sequence is TGTGCCAGCTCACCAACAAGGGGCGGATCCTATAATTCACCCCTCCACTTT. This gives the protein CASSPTRGGSYNSPLHF.

The rearrangement joins TRBV10-3 to TRBJ2-7; TRBD1 aligns across 7 bases. This CDR3 is 11 amino acids long. The V gene end was trimmed by 10 bases and the J gene end by 6 bases; junction bases not matched to a gene: 6. CDR1 is ENHRY and CDR2 is SYGVKD in the germline V gene. The CDR3: CATFTGAEQYF. CDR3 DNA: TGTGCCACATTTACAGGGGCCGAGCAGTACTTC.

The chain employs TRBV7-9 and TRBJ2-5; the D call may be TRBD1 or TRBD2 (5 bases each). In germline, CDR1 is SEHNR, CDR2 FQNEAQ (reference sequence). This CDR3 is 18 amino acids long. V lost 5 bases and J lost 4, with 26 bases in between. This CDR3 reads CASSLGIRFGTEGETQYF. The DNA of the CDR3 is TGTGCCAGCAGCCTAGGGATCCGATTCGGGACCGAAGGAGAGACCCAGTACTTC. The full variable domain, its missing parts supplied by reference TRBV7-9 and TRBJ2-5, is DTGVSQNPRHKITKRGQNVTFRCDPISEHNRLYWYRQTLGQGPEFLTYFQNEAQLEKSRLLSDRFSAERPKGSFSTLEIQRTEQGDSAMYLCASSLGIRFGTEGETQYFGPGTRLLVL.

V usage is TRBV5-5 and J usage is TRBJ2-5; possible D gene TRBD1, 6 bases. Germline CDR1 and CDR2: SGHKS and YYEKEE (reference sequence). V was trimmed by 3 bases and J by 1 base, leaving 13 bases between them. This CDR3 has 15 residues. The CDR3 is CASSWGPDSQETQYF. CDR3 sequence (DNA): TGTGCCAGCAGCTGGGGGCCGGACAGCCAAGAGACCCAGTACTTC.

V and J are TRBV19 and TRBJ2-1; 7 bases match TRBD2. V trimming: 4 bases; J trimming: 5 bases; junction bases outside the gene matches: 8. This CDR3 has 15 amino acids. Germline V gene data show CDR1 as LNHDA and CDR2 as SQIVND (reference sequence). The CDR3 region is CASSTPGLHNNEQFF. CDR3 coding DNA: TGTGCCAGTAGTACACCGGGACTACATAACAATGAGCAGTTCTTC.

The chain combines TRBV30 with TRBJ2-2; no clear D. V shed 0 bases and J shed 6 bases, with 2 bases lying between them. The CDR3 runs 11 residues. The germline gives CDR1 GTSNPN, CDR2 SVGIG (reference sequence). CDR3 amino acids: CAWSVPGELFF. CDR3 coding DNA: TGTGCCTGGAGTGTCCCCGGGGAGCTGTTTTTT.